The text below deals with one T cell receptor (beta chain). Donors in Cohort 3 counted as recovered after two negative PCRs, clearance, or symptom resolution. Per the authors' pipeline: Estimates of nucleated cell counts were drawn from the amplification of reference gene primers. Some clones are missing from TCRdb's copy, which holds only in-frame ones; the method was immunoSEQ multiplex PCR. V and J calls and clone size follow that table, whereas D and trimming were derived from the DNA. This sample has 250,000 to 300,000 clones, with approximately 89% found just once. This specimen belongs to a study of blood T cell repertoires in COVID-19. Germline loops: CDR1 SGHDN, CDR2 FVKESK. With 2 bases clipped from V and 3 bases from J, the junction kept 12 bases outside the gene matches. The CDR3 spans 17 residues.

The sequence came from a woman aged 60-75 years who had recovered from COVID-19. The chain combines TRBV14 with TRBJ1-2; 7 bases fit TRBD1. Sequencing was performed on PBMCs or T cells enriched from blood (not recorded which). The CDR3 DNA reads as TGTGCCAGCAGCCAAACCCTGCGGGACAGCGCGTACTATGGCTACACCTTC. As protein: CASSQTLRDSAYYGYTF.